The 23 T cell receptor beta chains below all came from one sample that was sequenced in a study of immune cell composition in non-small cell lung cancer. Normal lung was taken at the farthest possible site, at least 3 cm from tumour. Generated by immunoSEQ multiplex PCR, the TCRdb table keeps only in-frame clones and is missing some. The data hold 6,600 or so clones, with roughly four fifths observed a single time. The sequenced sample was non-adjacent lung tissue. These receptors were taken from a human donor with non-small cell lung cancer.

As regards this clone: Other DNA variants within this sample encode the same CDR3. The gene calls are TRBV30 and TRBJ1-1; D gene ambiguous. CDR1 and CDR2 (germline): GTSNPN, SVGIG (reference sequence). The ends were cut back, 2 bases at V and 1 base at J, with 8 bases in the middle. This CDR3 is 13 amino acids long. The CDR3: CAWSYGENTEAFF. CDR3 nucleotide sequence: TGTGCCTGGAGTTACGGAGAGAACACTGAAGCTTTCTTT.

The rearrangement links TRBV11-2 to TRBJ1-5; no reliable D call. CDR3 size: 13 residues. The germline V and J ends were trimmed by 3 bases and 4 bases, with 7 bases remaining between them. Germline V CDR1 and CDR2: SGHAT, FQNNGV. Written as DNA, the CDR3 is TGTGCCAGCAGCTTGGGAGAAAATCAGCCCCAGCATTTT. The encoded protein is CASSLGENQPQHF.

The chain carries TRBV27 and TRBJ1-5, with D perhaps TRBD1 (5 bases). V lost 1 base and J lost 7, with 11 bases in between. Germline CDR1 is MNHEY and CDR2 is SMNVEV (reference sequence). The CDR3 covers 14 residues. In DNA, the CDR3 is TGTGCCAGCAGTTTATTGGCAGGGAAGCAGCCCCAGCATTTT. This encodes CASSLLAGKQPQHF.

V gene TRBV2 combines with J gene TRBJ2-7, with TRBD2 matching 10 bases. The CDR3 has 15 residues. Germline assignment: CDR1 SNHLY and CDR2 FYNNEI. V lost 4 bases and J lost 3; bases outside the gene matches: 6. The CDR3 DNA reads TGTGCCAGCAGTGTGAGGACTAGCGGACTCTACGAGCAGTACTTC. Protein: CASSVRTSGLYEQYF.

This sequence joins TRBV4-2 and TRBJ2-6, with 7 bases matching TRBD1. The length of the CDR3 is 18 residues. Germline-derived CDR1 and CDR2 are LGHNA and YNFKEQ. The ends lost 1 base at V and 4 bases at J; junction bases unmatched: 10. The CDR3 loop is CASSQVQGLLGGANVLTF. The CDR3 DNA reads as TGTGCCAGCAGCCAAGTACAGGGGCTATTGGGAGGGGCCAACGTCCTGACTTTC.

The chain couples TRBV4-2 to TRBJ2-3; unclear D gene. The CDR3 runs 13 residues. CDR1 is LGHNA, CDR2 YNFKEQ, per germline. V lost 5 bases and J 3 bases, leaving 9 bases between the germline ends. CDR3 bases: TGTGCCAGCAGCAAGCCACCGACAGATACGCAGTATTTT. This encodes CASSKPPTDTQYF.

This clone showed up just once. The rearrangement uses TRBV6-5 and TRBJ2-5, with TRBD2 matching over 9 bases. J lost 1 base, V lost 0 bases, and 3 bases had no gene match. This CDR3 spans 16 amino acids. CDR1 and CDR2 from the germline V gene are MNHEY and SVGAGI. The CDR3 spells CASSYSIAGAQETQYF. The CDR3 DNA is TGTGCCAGCAGTTACTCGATAGCGGGGGCCCAAGAGACCCAGTACTTC.

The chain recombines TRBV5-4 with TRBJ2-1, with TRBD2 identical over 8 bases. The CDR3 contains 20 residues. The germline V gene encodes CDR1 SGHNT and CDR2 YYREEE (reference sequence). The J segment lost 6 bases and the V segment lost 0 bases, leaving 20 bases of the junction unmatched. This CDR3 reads CASSLEGRGARGVLSNEQFF. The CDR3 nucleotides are TGTGCCAGCAGCTTGGAGGGGCGGGGGGCGCGTGGTGTACTCAGCAATGAGCAGTTCTTC.

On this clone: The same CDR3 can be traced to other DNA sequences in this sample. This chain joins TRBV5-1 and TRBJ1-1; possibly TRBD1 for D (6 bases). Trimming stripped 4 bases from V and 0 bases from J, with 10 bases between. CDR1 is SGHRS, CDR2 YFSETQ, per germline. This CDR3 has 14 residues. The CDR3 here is CASSPTGMNTEAFF. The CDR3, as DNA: TGCGCCAGCAGCCCGACAGGCATGAACACTGAAGCTTTCTTT.

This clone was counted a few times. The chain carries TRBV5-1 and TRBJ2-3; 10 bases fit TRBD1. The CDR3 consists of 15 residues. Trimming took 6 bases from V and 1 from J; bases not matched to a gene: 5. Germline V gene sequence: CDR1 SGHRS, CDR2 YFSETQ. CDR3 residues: CASIRGTGGTDTQYF. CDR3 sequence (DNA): TGCGCCAGCATCCGCGGGACAGGGGGCACAGATACGCAGTATTTT.

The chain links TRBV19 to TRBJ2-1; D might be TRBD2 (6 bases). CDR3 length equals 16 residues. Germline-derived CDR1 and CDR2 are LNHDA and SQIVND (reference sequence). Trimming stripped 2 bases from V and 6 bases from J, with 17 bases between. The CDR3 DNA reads TGTGCCAGTAGTATATGGTCAGGGAGGATCGGCAATGAGCAGTTCTTC. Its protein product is CASSIWSGRIGNEQFF. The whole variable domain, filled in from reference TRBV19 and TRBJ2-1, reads DGGITQSPKYLFRKEGQNVTLSCEQNLNHDAMYWYRQDPGQGLRLIYYSQIVNDFQKGDIAEGYSVSREKKESFPLTVTSAQKNPTAFYLCASSIWSGRIGNEQFFGPGTRLTVL.

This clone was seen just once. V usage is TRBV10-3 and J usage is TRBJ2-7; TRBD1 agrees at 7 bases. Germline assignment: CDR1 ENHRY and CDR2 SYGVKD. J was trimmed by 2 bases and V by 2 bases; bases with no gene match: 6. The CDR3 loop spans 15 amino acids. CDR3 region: CAISENQGEAYEQYF. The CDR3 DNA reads TGTGCCATCAGTGAGAACCAGGGGGAAGCCTACGAGCAGTACTTC.

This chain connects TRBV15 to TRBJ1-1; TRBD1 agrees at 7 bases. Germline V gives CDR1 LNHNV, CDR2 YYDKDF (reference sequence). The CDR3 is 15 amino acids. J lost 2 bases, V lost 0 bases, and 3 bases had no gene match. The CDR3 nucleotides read TGTGCCACCAGCAGAGATAACAGGGGAAACACTGAAGCTTTCTTT. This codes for CATSRDNRGNTEAFF.

CDR3 sequence (DNA): TGCGCCAGCAGCCACACGGGACAGCAGAACACTGAAGCTTTCTTT. Translated: CASSHTGQQNTEAFF. The V and J genes are TRBV4-1 and TRBJ1-1, with 7 bases aligning to TRBD1. The ends lost 3 bases at V and 1 base at J; junction bases unmatched: 5. Per the germline V gene, CDR1 is MGHRA and CDR2 is YSYEKL. CDR3 length equals 15 residues.

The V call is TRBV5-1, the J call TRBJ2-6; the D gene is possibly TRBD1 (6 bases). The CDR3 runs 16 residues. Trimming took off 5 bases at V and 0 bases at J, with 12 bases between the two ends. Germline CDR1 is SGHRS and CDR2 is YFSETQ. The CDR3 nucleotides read TGCGCCAGCAGGAACGCAGGGGACTCTGGGGCCAACGTCCTGACTTTC. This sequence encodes CASRNAGDSGANVLTF.

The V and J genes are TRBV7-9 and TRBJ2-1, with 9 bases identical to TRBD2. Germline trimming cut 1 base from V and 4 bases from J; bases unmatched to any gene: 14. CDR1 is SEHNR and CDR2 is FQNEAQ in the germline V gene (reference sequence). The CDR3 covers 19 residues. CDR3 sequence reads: CASSLESLAGRVGYNEQFF. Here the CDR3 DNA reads TGTGCCAGCAGCTTAGAGTCTCTAGCGGGAAGGGTTGGGTACAATGAGCAGTTCTTC. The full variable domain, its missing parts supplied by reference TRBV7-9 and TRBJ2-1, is DTGVSQNPRHKITKRGQNVTFRCDPISEHNRLYWYRQTLGQGPEFLTYFQNEAQLEKSRLLSDRFSAERPKGSFSTLEIQRTEQGDSAMYLCASSLESLAGRVGYNEQFFGPGTRLTVL.

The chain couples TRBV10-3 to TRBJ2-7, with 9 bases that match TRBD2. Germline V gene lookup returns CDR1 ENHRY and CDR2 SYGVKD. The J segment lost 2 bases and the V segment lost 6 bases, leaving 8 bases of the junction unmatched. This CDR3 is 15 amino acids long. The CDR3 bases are TGTGCCATCAGGGCACTGACTAGCGGAGCCTACGAGCAGTACTTC. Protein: CAIRALTSGAYEQYF.

In nucleotides, the CDR3 is TGCGCCAGCAGCCAGAGGGGACTAGCGGGGGACTACAATGAGCAGTTCTTC. Encoded protein: CASSQRGLAGDYNEQFF. The V and J genes are TRBV4-1 and TRBJ2-1; TRBD2 aligns across 14 bases. The CDR3 is made up of 17 amino acids. V lost 3 bases and J lost 3; bases outside the gene matches: 4. Germline V CDR1 and CDR2: MGHRA, YSYEKL.

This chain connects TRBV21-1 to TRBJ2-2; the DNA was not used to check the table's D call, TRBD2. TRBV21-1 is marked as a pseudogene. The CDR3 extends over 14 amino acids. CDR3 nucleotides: TGTGCCAGCATCTTAGCGGGACTCACCGGGGAGCTGTTTTTT. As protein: CASILAGLTGELFF.

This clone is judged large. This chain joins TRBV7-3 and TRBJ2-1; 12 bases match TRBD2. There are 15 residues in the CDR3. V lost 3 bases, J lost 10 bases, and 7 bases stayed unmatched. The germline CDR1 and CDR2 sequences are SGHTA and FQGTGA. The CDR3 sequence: CASSFLAGGPQEQFF. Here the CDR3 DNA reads TGTGCCAGCAGCTTTCTAGCGGGAGGGCCTCAGGAGCAGTTCTTC. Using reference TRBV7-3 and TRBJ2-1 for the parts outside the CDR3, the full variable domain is GAGVSQTPSNKVTEKGKYVELRCDPISGHTALYWYRQSLGQGPEFLIYFQGTGAADDSGLPNDRFFAVRPEGSVSTLKIQRTERGDSAVYLCASSFLAGGPQEQFFGPGTRLTVL.

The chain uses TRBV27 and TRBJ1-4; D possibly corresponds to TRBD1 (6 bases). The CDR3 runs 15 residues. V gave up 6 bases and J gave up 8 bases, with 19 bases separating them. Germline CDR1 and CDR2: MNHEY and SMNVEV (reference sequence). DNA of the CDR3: TGTGCCAGCAGCACCTCGGGGGGGGCGAGGGAAAAACTGTTTTTT. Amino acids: CASSTSGGAREKLFF.

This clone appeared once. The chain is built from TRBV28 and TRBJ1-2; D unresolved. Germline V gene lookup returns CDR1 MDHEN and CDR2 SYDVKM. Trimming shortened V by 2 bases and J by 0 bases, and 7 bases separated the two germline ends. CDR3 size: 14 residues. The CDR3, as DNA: TGTGCCAGCAGTTTAGCGGGAGCTAACTATGGCTACACCTTC. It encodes CASSLAGANYGYTF.

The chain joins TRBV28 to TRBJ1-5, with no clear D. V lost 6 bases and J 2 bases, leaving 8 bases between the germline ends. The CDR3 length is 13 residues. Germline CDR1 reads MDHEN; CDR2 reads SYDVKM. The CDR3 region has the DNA TGTGCCAGCAGCCCGTATCGCAATCAGCCCCAGCATTTT. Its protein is CASSPYRNQPQHF.